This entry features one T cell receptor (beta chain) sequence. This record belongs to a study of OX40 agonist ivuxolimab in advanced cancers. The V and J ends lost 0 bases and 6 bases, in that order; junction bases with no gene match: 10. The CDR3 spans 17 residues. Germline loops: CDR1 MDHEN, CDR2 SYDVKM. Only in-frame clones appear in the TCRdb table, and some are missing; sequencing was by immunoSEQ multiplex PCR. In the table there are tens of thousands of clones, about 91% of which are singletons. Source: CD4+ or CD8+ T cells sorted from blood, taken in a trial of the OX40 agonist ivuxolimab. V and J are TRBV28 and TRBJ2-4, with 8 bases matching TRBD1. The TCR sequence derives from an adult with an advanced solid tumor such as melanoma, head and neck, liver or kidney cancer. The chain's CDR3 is CASSLWAGQGARNIQYF. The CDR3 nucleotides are TGTGCCAGCAGTTTATGGGCTGGGCAGGGGGCCCGAAACATTCAGTACTTC.